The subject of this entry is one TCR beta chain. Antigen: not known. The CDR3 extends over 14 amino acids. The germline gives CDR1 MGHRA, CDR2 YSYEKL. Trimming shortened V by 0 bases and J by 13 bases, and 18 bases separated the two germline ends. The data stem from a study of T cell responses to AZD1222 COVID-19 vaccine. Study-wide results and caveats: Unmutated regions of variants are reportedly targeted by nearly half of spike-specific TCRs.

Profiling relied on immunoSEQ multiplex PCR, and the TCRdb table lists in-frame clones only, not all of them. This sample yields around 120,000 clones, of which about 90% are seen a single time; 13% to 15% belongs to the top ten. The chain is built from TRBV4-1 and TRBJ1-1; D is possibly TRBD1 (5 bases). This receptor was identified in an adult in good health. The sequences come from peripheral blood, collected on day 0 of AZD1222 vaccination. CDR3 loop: CASSQDQGTQEGFF. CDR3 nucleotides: TGCGCCAGCAGCCAAGATCAAGGGACCCAGGAGGGTTTCTTT.